What follows is one TCR beta chain and its context. What it binds is unknown. This entry comes from a study of shared clonotypes between healthy human individuals. Study background: The cohort comprised a couple of women and a few men. Their ages spanned 18 to 49 years.

The repertoire was sequenced with immunoSEQ multiplex PCR; TCRdb's copy has only in-frame clones and lacks some. The sample contains 1,500,000 or so clones, approximately 98.5% of which appear only once. The study's findings and limits: Inspection by rarefaction showed sorted-subset sequencing to be incomplete despite large depth.

In germline, CDR1 is MNHNY, CDR2 SVGAGI (reference sequence). CDR3 length equals 13 residues. The ends were cut back, 7 bases at V and 6 bases at J, with 13 bases in the middle. The source is a man aged 25 to 40 in good health. The specimen sequenced was naive CD4+ T cells sorted from blood. Subset meaning: CD45RA+ positively selected. The V gene is TRBV6-6, the J gene TRBJ2-4; D remains ambiguous. This CDR3 is CASNTAAPNIQYF. The CDR3 DNA is TGTGCCAGCAACACAGCCGCGCCAAACATTCAGTACTTC.